This TCR beta chain is from a study of OX40 agonist ivuxolimab in advanced cancers. Sequencing was performed with immunoSEQ multiplex PCR; in TCRdb, only in-frame clones are kept and a portion is missing. The table includes tens of thousands of clones, more than 80% detected once. The CDR3 spans 15 residues. In germline, CDR1 is SGHTA, CDR2 FQGNSA. Trimming cost V 5 bases and J 1 base, with 14 bases left between them. This TCR was sampled from an adult with an advanced solid tumor such as melanoma, head and neck, liver or kidney cancer. The chain has TRBV7-2 and TRBJ1-2; D remains unclear. The specimen comprised CD4+ or CD8+ T cells sorted from blood, sampled in a trial of the OX40 agonist ivuxolimab. The CDR3 loop is CASSTGSTINYGYTF. DNA of the CDR3: TGTGCCAGCAGCACCGGGTCGACCATTAACTATGGCTACACCTTC.